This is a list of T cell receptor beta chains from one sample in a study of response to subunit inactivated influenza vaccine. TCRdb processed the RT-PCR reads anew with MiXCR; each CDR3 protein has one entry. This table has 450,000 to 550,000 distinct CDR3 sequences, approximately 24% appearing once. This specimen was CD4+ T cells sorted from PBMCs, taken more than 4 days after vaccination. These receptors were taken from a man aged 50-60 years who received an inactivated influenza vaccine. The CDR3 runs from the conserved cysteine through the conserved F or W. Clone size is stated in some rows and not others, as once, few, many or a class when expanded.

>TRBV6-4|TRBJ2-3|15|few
CASRPLAGGPGTQYF
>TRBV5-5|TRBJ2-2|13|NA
CASRATYTGELFF
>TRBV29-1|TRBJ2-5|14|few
CSVSARGAQETQYF
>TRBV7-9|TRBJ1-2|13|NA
CASSEQANYGYTF
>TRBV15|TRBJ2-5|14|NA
CATSRQSATQTQYF
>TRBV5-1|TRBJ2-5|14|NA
CASSLAVGQETQYF
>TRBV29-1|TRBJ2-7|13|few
CSVVVNLSYEQYF
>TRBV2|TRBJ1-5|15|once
CASSERGWSNQPQHF
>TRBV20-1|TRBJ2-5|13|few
CSANPGAEETQYF
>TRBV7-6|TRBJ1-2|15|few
CASSQGQGSSYGYTF
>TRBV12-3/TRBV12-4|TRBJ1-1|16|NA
CASSRPLTAMNTEAFF
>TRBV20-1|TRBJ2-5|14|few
CSAVNWRAQETQYF
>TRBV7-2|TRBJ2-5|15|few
CASSLAGTRGETQYF
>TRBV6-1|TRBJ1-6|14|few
CASRDQGLSSPLHF
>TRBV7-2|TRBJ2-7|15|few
CASSLDPGGTYEQYF
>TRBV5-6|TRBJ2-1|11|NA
CASSLSGPQFF
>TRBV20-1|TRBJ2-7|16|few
CSASRTSGRIGDEQYF
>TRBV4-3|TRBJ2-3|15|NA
CASSLEARSTDTQYF
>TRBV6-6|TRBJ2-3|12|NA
CASSLTRNTQYF
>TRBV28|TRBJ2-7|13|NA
CASTPAGAYEQYF
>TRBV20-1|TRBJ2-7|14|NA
CSARIGTAAYEQYF
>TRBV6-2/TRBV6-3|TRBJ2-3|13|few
CASSYSTGDTQYF
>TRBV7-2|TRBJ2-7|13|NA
CASSFGTTYEQYF
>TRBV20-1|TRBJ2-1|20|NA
CSARDPRGVGGGDLYNEQFF
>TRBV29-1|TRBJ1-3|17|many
CSVERDRGLGSGNTIYF